The 21 T cell receptor beta chains given below trace back to one sample, sequenced in a study of neoadjuvant nivolumab and ipilimumab in lung cancer. Method: immunoSEQ multiplex PCR; TCRdb's copy keeps in-frame clones and lacks some. The repertoire holds 40,000 to 60,000 clones, with roughly 89% as singletons. This specimen was blood, taken before neoadjuvant nivolumab, alone or with ipilimumab. These receptor sequences come from an adult with non-small cell lung cancer. Some clones in this sample may be carry-over from other donors' samples.

The chain carries TRBV6-6 and TRBJ2-7, with D perhaps matching TRBD1 or TRBD2 (5 bases each). Trimming removed 3 bases from V and 7 bases from J, with 7 bases in between. Germline values: CDR1 MNHNY, CDR2 SVGAGI (reference sequence). The CDR3 totals 11 residues. CDR3 residues: CASSYGGEQYF. CDR3 nucleotide sequence: TGTGCCAGCAGTTATGGGGGTGAGCAGTACTTC.

CDR3 amino acids: CASAPGKSQPQHF. The CDR3 DNA reads as TGTGCTAGTGCTCCAGGGAAAAGTCAGCCCCAGCATTTT. This sequence joins TRBV12-5 and TRBJ1-5; the D gene is possibly TRBD1 (5 bases). Trimming cost V 7 bases and J 6 bases, with 13 bases left between them. From germline, CDR1 is LGHNT and CDR2 FRNRAP. The CDR3 covers 13 residues. Drawing the rest from reference TRBV12-5 and TRBJ1-5, the complete variable domain is DARVTQTPRHKVTEMGQEVTMRCQPILGHNTVFWYRQTMMQGLELLAYFRNRAPLDDSGMPKDRFSAEMPDATLATLKIQPSEPRDSAVYFCASAPGKSQPQHFGDGTRLSIL.

The V and J genes are TRBV6-6 and TRBJ2-7; D not certain. The CDR3 extends over 11 amino acids. Trimming cost V 7 bases and J 5 bases, with 9 bases left between them. Germline CDR1 reads MNHNY; CDR2 reads SVGAGI (reference sequence). The CDR3 nucleotides read TGTGCCAGCAAACAAAGAGACGAGCAGTACTTC. Encoded protein: CASKQRDEQYF.

This chain connects TRBV5-1 to TRBJ2-6; D gene unclear. Germline V gene sequence: CDR1 SGHRS, CDR2 YFSETQ. The CDR3 sequence is 15 residues long. V was pared by 5 bases and J by 1 base, with 10 bases between. CDR3 loop: CASSGSPSGANVLTF. The CDR3 bases are TGCGCCAGCAGTGGCAGCCCGTCTGGGGCCAACGTCCTGACTTTC.

This chain links TRBV5-1 with TRBJ1-1; no clear D gene. V lost 5 bases to trimming and J lost 3 bases, with 5 bases between them. This CDR3 spans 11 amino acids. Per germline, CDR1 SGHRS and CDR2 YFSETQ. The CDR3 nucleotides read TGCGCCAGCAGGGGGTACACTGAAGCTTTCTTT. Encoded protein: CASRGYTEAFF.

The chain is built from TRBV9 and TRBJ1-2; D is ambiguous. V lost 4 bases and J 1 base, leaving 20 bases between the germline ends. The CDR3 loop spans 17 amino acids. CDR1 is SGDLS, CDR2 YYNGEE, per germline. Written as DNA, the CDR3 is TGTGCCAGCAGCTCCTCCCCCCGGCGGAGGAGTAACTATGGCTACACCTTC. This encodes CASSSSPRRRSNYGYTF.

This rearrangement joins TRBV7-2 to TRBJ1-1; D remains ambiguous. Trimming stripped 1 base from V and 5 bases from J, with 14 bases between. The CDR3 loop spans 15 amino acids. From germline, CDR1 is SGHTA and CDR2 FQGNSA. CDR3 DNA sequence: TGTGCCAGCAGCTTAGAGTCAGGCTTCGGGACTGAAGCTTTCTTT. It encodes CASSLESGFGTEAFF.

About this clone itself: A read error may produce the germline difference seen at one junction end. The chain uses TRBV7-7 and TRBJ2-2, with D hard to call. The CDR3 runs to 12 residues. From germline, CDR1 is SSHAT and CDR2 FNYEAQ (reference sequence). This chain's CDR3 is CASSSSTGELFF. The CDR3 nucleotides read TGTGCTAGCAGCTCATCCACCGGGGAGCTGTTTTTT.

V is TRBV15 and J is TRBJ2-7, with 9 positions matching TRBD1. This CDR3 spans 15 amino acids. Germline V gene data show CDR1 as LNHNV and CDR2 as YYDKDF (reference sequence). V shed 6 bases and J 1 base; nucleotides not matched to a gene: 7. The CDR3 loop is CATRAPGTGSYEQYF. DNA of the CDR3: TGTGCCACCAGAGCTCCCGGGACAGGGTCCTACGAGCAGTACTTC.

The chain links TRBV14 to TRBJ2-7, with D possibly being TRBD2 (5 bases). CDR3 size: 17 residues. The V and J ends lost 0 bases and 0 bases respectively, with 15 bases between them. The V gene's germline CDR1 is SGHDN and CDR2 FVKESK. CDR3 DNA: TGTGCCAGCAGCCAAGATGTGTCCCCGGGATACTCCTACGAGCAGTACTTC. Protein: CASSQDVSPGYSYEQYF.

This rearrangement joins TRBV7-9 to TRBJ2-7, with 10 positions matching TRBD1. The length of the CDR3 is 14 residues. Trimming took 6 bases from V and 6 from J; bases not matched to a gene: 8. Germline CDR1 is SEHNR and CDR2 is FQNEAQ (reference sequence). CDR3 residues: CASSSGQGRTEQYF. CDR3 bases: TGTGCCAGCAGTTCGGGACAGGGGAGGACCGAGCAGTACTTC.

This sequence joins TRBV29-1 and TRBJ1-2; 8 bases map to TRBD1. V was clipped by 7 bases and J by 6 bases; unmatched bases: 7. Germline V gives CDR1 SQVTM, CDR2 ANQGSEA. CDR3 length equals 12 residues. The CDR3 coding sequence is TGCAGCGGTTTCCAGGGGGCACATGGCTACACCTTC. Encoded protein: CSGFQGAHGYTF.

The chain combines TRBV11-2 with TRBJ2-1; D is undetermined. The CDR3 has 12 residues. V shed 0 bases and J shed 9 bases, with 6 bases lying between them. Germline CDR1 is SGHAT and CDR2 is FQNNGV. CDR3 protein: CASSLDWGEQFF. In DNA, the CDR3 is TGTGCCAGCAGCTTAGATTGGGGTGAGCAGTTCTTC.

This chain joins TRBV18 and TRBJ2-7, with TRBD1 matching 9 bases. CDR3 length equals 13 residues. V lost 6 bases and J lost 4; bases outside the gene matches: 4. Germline lookup yields CDR1 KGHSH and CDR2 LQKENI. The CDR3 region has the DNA TGTGCCAGCTCTCCCGGGACAGGGTACGAGCAGTACTTC. Translated, it gives CASSPGTGYEQYF.

This sequence joins TRBV18 and TRBJ2-7; no definite D call. This CDR3 comprises 17 residues. V gave up 3 bases and J gave up 0 bases, with 18 bases separating them. Germline CDR1 reads KGHSH; CDR2 reads LQKENI. In DNA, the CDR3 is TGTGCCAGCTCACCGTTAGAGGTAGGGCCGGGCTCCTACGAGCAGTACTTC. Translated: CASSPLEVGPGSYEQYF. The full variable domain, rest sourced from reference TRBV18 and TRBJ2-7, is NAGVMQNPRHLVRRRGQEARLRCSPMKGHSHVYWYRQLPEEGLKFMVYLQKENIIDESGMPKERFSAEFPKEGPSILRIQQVVRGDSAAYFCASSPLEVGPGSYEQYFGPGTRLTVT.

The chain is built from TRBV27 and TRBJ2-7; the match to TRBD1 covers 7 bases. In germline, CDR1 is MNHEY, CDR2 SMNVEV (reference sequence). This CDR3 has 15 residues. Trimming removed 4 bases from V and 2 bases from J; junction bases left unmatched: 8. The CDR3 DNA follows: TGTGCCAGCAGTTCCACCGGGACAGCAGCCTACGAGCAGTACTTC. Protein: CASSSTGTAAYEQYF.

The chain employs TRBV6-6 and TRBJ2-5, with D perhaps TRBD2 (5 bases). Germline V gene sequence: CDR1 MNHNY, CDR2 SVGAGI (reference sequence). This CDR3 has 12 residues. V was shortened by 6 bases and J by 5 bases, with 10 bases between the two germline ends. The DNA of the CDR3 is TGTGCCAGCAGCTCTCTAGCTGAGACCCAGTACTTC. It codes for CASSSLAETQYF.

The chain employs TRBV7-9 and TRBJ1-1; possibly TRBD1 for D (5 bases). There are 16 residues in the CDR3. The V gene lost 5 bases and the J gene lost 5 bases, with 21 bases spanning the gap. CDR1 is SEHNR, CDR2 FQNEAQ, per germline (reference sequence). The CDR3 DNA follows: TGTGCCAGCAGCCCCCACGGGGGAACAAGGCGTACTGAAGCTTTCTTT. Protein sequence: CASSPHGGTRRTEAFF.

The chain has TRBV7-2 and TRBJ2-3; 11 positions agree with TRBD1. The CDR3 is 16 residues long. The germline gives CDR1 SGHTA, CDR2 FQGNSA. Trimming removed 3 bases from V and 3 bases from J; junction bases left unmatched: 5. The CDR3 DNA reads as TGTGCCAGCAGCTTGGGACAGGGGGTCAATACAGATACGCAGTATTTT. Amino acids: CASSLGQGVNTDTQYF.

A word on this clone: In the same sample, other DNA sequences code for this CDR3. V gene TRBV18 combines with J gene TRBJ2-2; 8 bases are a match to TRBD2. V lost 3 bases, J lost 2 bases, and 5 bases stayed unmatched. The CDR3 is 16 residues long. CDR1 is KGHSH, CDR2 LQKENI, per germline. CDR3: CASSPYTSGNTGELFF. CDR3 bases: TGTGCCAGCTCACCTTACACTAGCGGCAACACCGGGGAGCTGTTTTTT.

The rearrangement joins TRBV7-9 to TRBJ2-6; the match to TRBD1 covers 7 bases. The CDR3 extends over 14 amino acids. CDR1 SEHNR and CDR2 FQNEAQ come from the germline V gene (reference sequence). After removal of 4 bases from V and 6 bases from J, the junction contained 3 bases not matched to a gene. DNA of the CDR3: TGTGCCAGCAGCTCTACAGGGGAGGCCAACGTCCTGACTTTC. Protein sequence: CASSSTGEANVLTF.